This entry lists 20 T cell receptor beta chains sequenced from one sample in a study of response to subunit inactivated influenza vaccine. From the RT-PCR reads, TCRdb called clonotypes with MiXCR, one entry per CDR3 protein. The sample yields under 550,000 distinct CDR3 sequences, around 8% seen once. The source was PBMCs from blood, collected 23 to 25 months after vaccination. The source is a man aged 45-69 years who received an inactivated influenza vaccine.

This clonotype was picked up a small number of times. The V call is TRBV6-5, the J call TRBJ1-1, with D tentatively TRBD1 (5 bases). CDR3 length: 14 amino acids. V shed 2 bases and J shed 7 bases, with 14 bases lying between them. Germline V gene sequence: CDR1 MNHEY, CDR2 SVGAGI. The CDR3 DNA is TGTGCCAGCAGTTACGGGATGGGGGAAGTTGAAGCTTTCTTT. This translates into CASSYGMGEVEAFF.

The chain links TRBV4-2 to TRBJ2-2; 12 bases fit TRBD2. Germline V CDR1 and CDR2: LGHNA, YNFKEQ. This CDR3 has 17 amino acids. Trimming at V came to 5 bases and at J to 2 bases, leaving 6 bases not matched to a gene. CDR3 sequence (DNA): TGTGCCAGCAGCTCCAAACTAGCGGGGGGTAACACCGGGGAGCTGTTTTTT. It is translated as CASSSKLAGGNTGELFF.

This clonotype was picked up many times. The chain links TRBV4-1 to TRBJ1-5; tentative D call: TRBD1 (5 bases). V lost 1 base to trimming and J lost 2 bases, with 9 bases between them. Per germline, CDR1 MGHRA and CDR2 YSYEKL. The CDR3 is made up of 15 amino acids. CDR3 in amino acids: CASSQGSRGNQPQHF. The DNA of the CDR3 is TGCGCCAGCAGCCAAGGGTCCAGGGGCAATCAGCCCCAGCATTTT.

In this sample, this clonotype turned up many times. This rearrangement joins TRBV6-5 to TRBJ2-7, with TRBD1 as a possible D gene (6 bases). V was cut by 2 bases and J by 5 bases, with 13 bases left in between. The CDR3 consists of 14 residues. Looked up from germline, CDR1 is MNHEY and CDR2 is SVGAGI. CDR3 DNA sequence: TGTGCCAGCAGTTACACAGGGACGCTCGACGAGCAGTACTTC. Protein sequence: CASSYTGTLDEQYF.

This clonotype was seen a few times. The chain uses TRBV7-6 and TRBJ1-2; 7 nucleotides align to TRBD1. The V segment lost 5 bases and the J segment 8 bases; nucleotides outside the gene matches: 14. This CDR3 comprises 15 residues. Germline values: CDR1 SGHVS, CDR2 FNYEAQ. CDR3 in DNA: TGTGCCAGCAGCACCGGACAGGTCTCCAGGGCGGGCTACACCTTC. It encodes CASSTGQVSRAGYTF.

This clonotype turned up a few times. The CDR3 sequence is CSARLVSYNEQFF. CDR3 in DNA: TGCAGTGCTAGGCTAGTTTCCTACAATGAGCAGTTCTTC. V and J are TRBV20-1 and TRBJ2-1; D remains ambiguous. The CDR3 extends over 13 amino acids. Trimming stripped 3 bases from V and 1 base from J, with 7 bases between. The germline gives CDR1 DFQATT, CDR2 SNEGSKA (reference sequence).

This clonotype was found a few times. The chain recombines TRBV24-1 with TRBJ2-5, with D perhaps matching TRBD2 (7 bases). CDR3 length: 15 amino acids. CDR1 and CDR2 (germline): KGHDR, SFDVKD. With 2 bases removed from V and 5 bases from J, the gap between germline ends came to 14 bases. CDR3 sequence (DNA): TGTGCCACCAGTGATTCGGGGGGCTTATCGGAGACCCAGTACTTC. Protein product: CATSDSGGLSETQYF.

The sample holds many counts of this clonotype. The chain recombines TRBV24-1 with TRBJ2-5; D may be TRBD2 (5 bases). Germline V gene lookup returns CDR1 KGHDR and CDR2 SFDVKD. V lost 2 bases and J 1 base, leaving 7 bases between the germline ends. The CDR3 totals 14 residues. The CDR3: CATSDSAAQETQYF. CDR3 coding DNA: TGTGCCACCAGTGATTCAGCGGCCCAAGAGACCCAGTACTTC.

This clonotype was seen more than once but under ten times. The V call is TRBV10-3, the J call TRBJ2-7, with 7 bases matching TRBD1. The CDR3 covers 14 residues. Unmatched junction bases numbered 9, after V lost 8 bases and J lost 2 bases. The germline CDR1 and CDR2 sequences are ENHRY and SYGVKD. This CDR3 is CAIGTAQNTYEQYF. The CDR3 nucleotides read TGTGCCATCGGGACAGCCCAAAACACCTACGAGCAGTACTTC.

This chain uses TRBV20-1 with TRBJ1-5, with 8 positions matching TRBD1. This CDR3 is 16 amino acids long. In germline, CDR1 is DFQATT, CDR2 SNEGSKA (reference sequence). V trimming: 1 base; J trimming: 6 bases; junction bases outside the gene matches: 11. DNA of the CDR3: TGCAGTGCTAGAGGGGCAGGGGGCCTTGTAGGTCAGCCCCAGCATTTT. As protein: CSARGAGGLVGQPQHF.

This clonotype was found a few times. V gene TRBV6-2 or TRBV6-3 combines with J gene TRBJ2-1; 7 bases fit TRBD2. This CDR3 region has 15 residues. Germline values: CDR1 MNHEY, CDR2 SVGEGT. Losses at the gene ends were 2 bases for V and 5 bases for J; bases not matched to a gene: 6. CDR3 region: CASSYPLAGDNEQFF. The CDR3 DNA reads as TGTGCCAGCAGTTACCCTTTAGCGGGTGACAATGAGCAGTTCTTC.

The chain recombines TRBV9 with TRBJ2-5, with unresolved D. V dropped 0 bases and J dropped 7 bases, with 10 bases sitting between them. This CDR3 has 13 residues. Germline values: CDR1 SGDLS, CDR2 YYNGEE. In DNA form, the CDR3 reads TGTGCCAGCAGCGTAGGCCGTCGAGGGACCCAGTACTTC. Its translation is CASSVGRRGTQYF.

This clonotype has at least ten counts. The chain has TRBV6-2 or TRBV6-3 and TRBJ1-6, with unresolved D. The CDR3 runs to 14 residues. CDR1 is MNHEY, CDR2 SVGEGT, per germline. The V end was cut by 7 bases, the J end by 7 bases, with 14 bases between. In nucleotides, the CDR3 is TGTGCCAGCATAGGTGACTGGCAAAATTCACCCCTCCACTTT. It encodes CASIGDWQNSPLHF.

This clonotype has ten or more counts. The V gene is TRBV20-1, the J gene TRBJ2-1; D perhaps matches TRBD1 (5 bases). V shed 1 base and J shed 4 bases, with 11 bases lying between them. CDR3 size: 14 residues. Germline CDR1 DFQATT, CDR2 SNEGSKA (reference sequence). CDR3 region: CSARVRGKYNEQFF. The DNA for the CDR3 is TGCAGTGCTAGAGTAAGGGGCAAGTACAATGAGCAGTTCTTC.

J is TRBJ2-2 and V is TRBV5-4, with D possibly matching TRBD2 (7 bases). The CDR3 spans 16 residues. Germline CDR1 and CDR2: SGHNT and YYREEE (reference sequence). The ends were cut back, 5 bases at V and 4 bases at J, with 18 bases in the middle. CDR3 protein: CASSFDRRGGTGELFF. CDR3 nucleotides: TGTGCCAGCAGTTTTGACAGGAGGGGGGGCACCGGGGAGCTGTTTTTT.

This clonotype was observed at least ten times. The CDR3 protein is CASSSGQSNNIQYF. The CDR3 DNA reads TGCGCCAGCAGCTCCGGACAGTCGAACAACATTCAGTACTTC. The chain combines TRBV5-1 with TRBJ2-4; maybe TRBD1 (6 bases). In germline, CDR1 is SGHRS, CDR2 YFSETQ. The CDR3 contains 14 residues. V was pared by 3 bases and J by 7 bases, with 14 bases between. The variable domain in full, completed from reference TRBV5-1 and TRBJ2-4, reads KAGVTQTPRYLIKTRGQQVTLSCSPISGHRSVSWYQQTPGQGLQFLFEYFSETQRNKGNFPGRFSGRQFSNSRSEMNVSTLELGDSALYLCASSSGQSNNIQYFGAGTRLSVL.

This clonotype has ten or more counts. Written as DNA, the CDR3 is TGTGCCAGCAGCCTAAGGTTGTATGGCTACACCTTC. Protein product: CASSLRLYGYTF. The chain couples TRBV7-2 to TRBJ1-2, with D hard to call. This CDR3 has 12 residues. Germline values: CDR1 SGHTA, CDR2 FQGNSA. With 5 bases removed from V and 5 bases from J, the gap between germline ends came to 9 bases.

This clonotype showed up just a few times. The genes are TRBV28 and TRBJ1-5; D unclear. Per the germline V gene, CDR1 is MDHEN and CDR2 is SYDVKM. The CDR3 spans 16 residues. V was cut by 4 bases and J by 2 bases, with 15 bases left in between. The CDR3 sequence: CASSSTVRVGNQPQHF. The DNA of the CDR3 is TGTGCCAGCAGTTCCACAGTTCGGGTTGGCAATCAGCCCCAGCATTTT.

This clonotype was detected only a few times. The V gene is TRBV28, the J gene TRBJ1-4, with 7 bases fitting TRBD1. Germline CDR1 reads MDHEN; CDR2 reads SYDVKM. The CDR3 extends over 17 amino acids. Trimming took 2 bases from V and 2 from J; bases not matched to a gene: 8. The DNA for the CDR3 is TGTGCCAGCAGTTTACCATCGTTCAGGGGGACTAATGAAAAACTGTTTTTT. Encoded protein: CASSLPSFRGTNEKLFF.

This clonotype was seen ten or more times. V usage is TRBV7-9 and J usage is TRBJ2-2, with unresolved D. V was shortened by 9 bases and J by 6 bases, with 8 bases between the two germline ends. There are 11 residues in the CDR3. CDR1 and CDR2 from the germline V gene are SEHNR and FQNEAQ (reference sequence). The CDR3 reads CASGWAGELFF. The CDR3 region has the DNA TGTGCCAGTGGTTGGGCCGGGGAGCTGTTTTTT.